Shown below are 21 T cell receptor beta chains from a single sample sequenced in a study of CDR3 diversity in severe acne. TCRdb re-called the PCR reads through MiXCR, storing one row per CDR3 protein. The profile shows tens of thousands of distinct CDR3 sequences, around 49% of them singletons. The sample taken for sequencing was blood. The source is a male donor in good health, without acne.

This clonotype has ten or more counts. The CDR3 DNA sequence: TGTGCCAGCAGTGAAAACCGGTTGGAGACCCAGTACTTC. Residues: CASSENRLETQYF. The chain uses TRBV6-1 and TRBJ2-5; D gene ambiguous. Germline V gene lookup returns CDR1 MNHNS and CDR2 SASEGT. V lost 2 bases to trimming and J lost 5 bases, with 9 bases between them. The CDR3 is 13 amino acids.

This chain uses TRBV25-1 with TRBJ2-5; D assignment may be TRBD1 or TRBD2 (5 bases each). V was shortened by 5 bases and J by 4 bases, with 17 bases between the two germline ends. The CDR3 has 15 amino acids. Germline V gene lookup returns CDR1 MGHDK and CDR2 SYGVNS. Here the CDR3 DNA reads TGTGCCAGCAGTTCGACAGAGGGGCGGAGAGAGACCCAGTACTTC. Residues: CASSSTEGRRETQYF. Supplemented by reference TRBV25-1 and TRBJ2-5, the full variable domain reads EADIYQTPRYLVIGTGKKITLECSQTMGHDKMYWYQQDPGMELHLIHYSYGVNSTEKGDLSSESTVSRIRTEHFPLTLESARPSHTSQYLCASSSTEGRRETQYFGPGTRLLVL.

This clonotype was picked up many times. The V gene is TRBV12-3 or TRBV12-4, the J gene TRBJ2-2; maybe TRBD1 (6 bases). This CDR3 has 18 residues. Trimming took off 1 base at V and 1 base at J, with 16 bases between the two ends. CDR3 region: CASSLGLLSRGNTGELFF. Written as DNA, the CDR3 is TGTGCCAGCAGTTTAGGTTTGTTGTCCAGGGGGAACACCGGGGAGCTGTTTTTT.

As regards this clonotype: At one of its ends the junction is not consistent with the germline gene, which may arise from a read error. This chain uses TRBV30 with TRBJ1-5; D not certain. The CDR3 spans 15 residues. Germline loops: CDR1 GTSNPN, CDR2 SVGIG (reference sequence). Here the CDR3 reads CAWSAGSPRNQPQHF. The CDR3 DNA follows: TGTGCCTGGAGTGCGGGGAGCCCTCGCAATCAACCCCAGCATTTT.

This clonotype was counted many times. The V gene is TRBV12-3 or TRBV12-4, the J gene TRBJ2-2; 8 nucleotides agree with TRBD2. The CDR3 is 15 amino acids. The J segment lost 6 bases and the V segment lost 7 bases, leaving 10 bases of the junction unmatched. CDR3 in DNA: TGTGCCAGCATCTTCAGCGGGAGAAGCGCCGGGGAGCTGTTTTTT. This encodes CASIFSGRSAGELFF.

As DNA, the CDR3 is TGCAGTGCCTTTCGGGACTATGCTCCTACGAGCAGTACGCAGTATTTT. As protein: CSAFRDYAPTSSTQYF. The chain has TRBV20-1 and TRBJ2-3, with 7 bases fitting TRBD2. In germline, CDR1 is DFQATT, CDR2 SNEGSKA (reference sequence). Trimming removed 6 bases from V and 8 bases from J; junction bases left unmatched: 20. The CDR3 covers 16 residues.

On this clonotype: At one end, the junction sequence differs from germline, possibly due to a read error. The V call is TRBV5-5, the J call TRBJ2-5; 7 nucleotides line up with TRBD2. Germline CDR1 is SGHKS and CDR2 is YYEKEE (reference sequence). The CDR3 spans 14 residues. CDR3 coding DNA: TGCGCCAGCTGCAGGGAGGGAGGGCAAGAGACCCAGTACTTC. Translated: CASCREGGQETQYF.

The gene calls are TRBV2 and TRBJ2-5; TRBD2 matches at 11 bases. V gave up 2 bases and J gave up 1 base; unmatched junction bases: 0. Per germline, CDR1 SNHLY and CDR2 FYNNEI. The CDR3 sequence is 15 residues long. This chain's CDR3 is CASSELAGGQETQYF. CDR3 coding DNA: TGTGCCAGCAGTGAACTAGCGGGAGGCCAAGAGACCCAGTACTTC.

V usage is TRBV6-4 and J usage is TRBJ2-5; D not certain. The CDR3 extends over 14 amino acids. Looked up from germline, CDR1 is MRHNA and CDR2 is SNTAGT. V was clipped by 2 bases and J by 9 bases, with 16 bases between them. The CDR3 spells CASSDPANNQPQYF. Written as DNA, the CDR3 is TGTGCCAGCAGTGACCCAGCAAACAATCAGCCCCAGTACTTC.

This clonotype was observed many times. The gene calls are TRBV30 and TRBJ1-2, with no clear D. Per germline, CDR1 GTSNPN and CDR2 SVGIG (reference sequence). The V end was cut by 3 bases, the J end by 2 bases, with 13 bases between. The CDR3 loop spans 14 amino acids. The CDR3 DNA reads as TGTGCCTGGAGCATAGGGAATCAAAACTATGGCTACACCTTC. This gives the protein CAWSIGNQNYGYTF.

The chain links TRBV29-1 to TRBJ2-7, with 7 bases fitting TRBD1. V was clipped by 7 bases and J by 3 bases; unmatched bases: 12. The CDR3 consists of 14 residues. Germline V gives CDR1 SQVTM, CDR2 ANQGSEA. CDR3 residues: CSAKPGTENYEQYF. Written as DNA, the CDR3 is TGCAGCGCCAAACCCGGGACAGAAAACTACGAGCAGTACTTC.

This clonotype has at least ten counts. The genes are TRBV19 and TRBJ1-2, with D hard to call. The germline CDR1 and CDR2 sequences are LNHDA and SQIVND (reference sequence). V lost 5 bases, J lost 4 bases, and 11 bases lay in between. The CDR3 totals 13 residues. The CDR3 DNA is TGTGCCAGTAGTGGGCGCATAGGCTATGGCTACACCTTC. Its translation is CASSGRIGYGYTF.

Details on this clonotype: A clone one base away is much larger, so this may be a read error. This CDR3 reads CASSSSGHYSEQFF. In DNA, the CDR3 is TGTGCCAGCAGTTCCAGCGGGCACTACAGTGAGCAGTTCTTC. This sequence joins TRBV6-2 or TRBV6-3 and TRBJ2-1, with D possibly TRBD2 on 6 matching bases. This CDR3 region has 14 residues. Germline V gives CDR1 MNHEY, CDR2 SVGEGT.

This chain links TRBV7-9 with TRBJ2-5, with D tentatively TRBD2 (7 bases). Germline V lookup: CDR1 SEHNR, CDR2 FQNEAQ (reference sequence). The CDR3 is made up of 13 amino acids. Trimming removed 10 bases from V and 1 base from J, with 13 bases in between. Here the CDR3 reads CATGRGAQETQYF. CDR3 DNA sequence: TGTGCCACCGGACGGGGGGCCCAAGAGACCCAGTACTTC.

The J gene is TRBJ1-1, the V gene TRBV16, with 8 positions matching TRBD1. This CDR3 spans 12 amino acids. J lost 13 bases, V lost 6 bases, and 10 bases had no gene match. The germline CDR1 and CDR2 sequences are KGHSY and FQNENV. The CDR3 DNA follows: TGTGCCAGCAGGGGACAGGTCCCTGGGGTTTTCTTT. This gives the protein CASRGQVPGVFF.

The J gene is TRBJ1-1, the V gene TRBV24-1; D is perhaps TRBD1 (5 bases). This CDR3 is 13 amino acids long. Trimming pared 5 bases from V and 5 bases from J, leaving 11 bases between. Germline V gene data show CDR1 as KGHDR and CDR2 as SFDVKD. The CDR3 loop reads CATSAGGRTEAFF. The CDR3 DNA is TGTGCCACCAGTGCCGGGGGGAGAACTGAAGCTTTCTTT.

The chain couples TRBV15 to TRBJ2-7; D uncertain. Per germline, CDR1 LNHNV and CDR2 YYDKDF (reference sequence). The CDR3 covers 14 residues. Trimming shortened V by 4 bases and J by 0 bases, and 10 bases separated the two germline ends. CDR3 DNA sequence: TGTGCCACCAGCAAGCCCCAGAGCTCCTACGAGCAGTACTTC. Its protein product is CATSKPQSSYEQYF.

This clonotype occurred a few times. V is TRBV10-3 and J is TRBJ1-1; the D is unclear. CDR1 is ENHRY, CDR2 SYGVKD, per germline. The V gene lost 8 bases and the J gene lost 6 bases, with 16 bases spanning the gap. The length of the CDR3 is 13 residues. CDR3 residues: CAIALLNSAEAFF. The CDR3 bases are TGTGCCATCGCCCTTCTTAATTCGGCTGAAGCTTTCTTT.

The count of this clonotype is one. The chain carries TRBV9 and TRBJ2-5, with a weak D call TRBD1 (6 bases). Per germline, CDR1 SGDLS and CDR2 YYNGEE. Trimming shortened V by 3 bases and J by 5 bases, and 17 bases separated the two germline ends. The CDR3 length is 15 residues. CDR3 sequence: CASSDRTASRETQYF. CDR3 in DNA: TGTGCCAGCAGCGACAGGACAGCCTCCAGGGAGACCCAGTACTTC.

Concerning this clonotype: A junction boundary mismatches the germline segment, possibly from a read error. V usage is TRBV5-1 and J usage is TRBJ2-7; a possible D gene is TRBD1 (6 bases). CDR3 length equals 18 residues. CDR1 is SGHRS, CDR2 YFSETQ, per germline. DNA of the CDR3: TGCGCCAGCAGCTTGGCCGATCCCAAGGATGCACAGGGCTACGAGCAGCACTTC. This encodes CASSLADPKDAQGYEQHF.

The J gene is TRBJ2-7, the V gene TRBV24-1; 11 nucleotides align to TRBD1. The germline CDR1 and CDR2 sequences are KGHDR and SFDVKD. This CDR3 spans 14 amino acids. With 9 bases clipped from V and 4 bases from J, the junction kept 7 bases outside the gene matches. CDR3 sequence reads: CATSKGQGVYEQYF. The CDR3 nucleotides are TGTGCCACCTCTAAGGGACAGGGGGTTTACGAGCAGTACTTC.